The TCR beta chain under discussion was sequenced for a study of T cell responses to AZD1222 COVID-19 vaccine. The repertoire was sequenced with immunoSEQ multiplex PCR; TCRdb's copy has only in-frame clones and lacks some. The sample gives fewer than 75,000 clones, 80% to 95% of which show up once; more than 6% is in the top ten. There are 16 residues in the CDR3. The germline V and J ends were trimmed by 0 bases and 8 bases, with 17 bases remaining between them. Germline CDR1 and CDR2: SGDLS and YYNGEE. The sequence derives from an adult who received the MenACWY meningococcal vaccine as a control. The chain couples TRBV9 to TRBJ2-2; no reliable D call. The material sequenced was peripheral blood, taken 28 days after the second dose of the MenACWY control vaccine. The CDR3 nucleotides are TGTGCCAGCAGCGTAGAGGTGAACCGCCAACGGGGGGAGCTGTTTTTT. It codes for CASSVEVNRQRGELFF.